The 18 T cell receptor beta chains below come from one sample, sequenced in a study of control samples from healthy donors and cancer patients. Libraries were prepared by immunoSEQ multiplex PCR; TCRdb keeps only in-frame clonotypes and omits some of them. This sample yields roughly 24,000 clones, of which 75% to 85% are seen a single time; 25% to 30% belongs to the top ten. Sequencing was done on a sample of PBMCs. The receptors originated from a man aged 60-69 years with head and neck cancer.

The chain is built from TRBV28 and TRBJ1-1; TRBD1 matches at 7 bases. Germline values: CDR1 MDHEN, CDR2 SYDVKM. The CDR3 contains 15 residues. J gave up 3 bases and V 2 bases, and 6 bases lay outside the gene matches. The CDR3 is CASSLPLTGDTEAFF. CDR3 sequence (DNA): TGTGCCAGCAGTTTACCCCTTACAGGGGACACTGAAGCTTTCTTT.

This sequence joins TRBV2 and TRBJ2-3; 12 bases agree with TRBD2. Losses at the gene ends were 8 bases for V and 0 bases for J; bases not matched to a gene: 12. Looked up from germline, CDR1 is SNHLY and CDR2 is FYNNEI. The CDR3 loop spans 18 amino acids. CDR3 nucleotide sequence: TGTGCCAGCCTAGGAGGACTAGCGGGGCAAGTTAGCACAGATACGCAGTATTTT. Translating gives CASLGGLAGQVSTDTQYF.

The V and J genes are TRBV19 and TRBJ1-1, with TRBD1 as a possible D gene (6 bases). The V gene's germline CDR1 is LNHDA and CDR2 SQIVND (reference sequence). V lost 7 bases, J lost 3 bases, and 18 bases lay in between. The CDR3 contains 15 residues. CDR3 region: CASTGQGQVYTEAFF. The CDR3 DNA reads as TGTGCCAGTACCGGGCAGGGGCAAGTGTACACTGAAGCTTTCTTT.

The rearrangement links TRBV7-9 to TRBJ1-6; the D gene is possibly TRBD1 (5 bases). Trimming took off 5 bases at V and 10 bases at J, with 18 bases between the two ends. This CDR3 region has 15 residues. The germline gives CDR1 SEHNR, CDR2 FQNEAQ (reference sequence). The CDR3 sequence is CASSGGGSRQSPLHF. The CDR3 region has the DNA TGTGCCAGCAGCGGGGGTGGCTCGAGGCAATCACCCCTCCACTTT.

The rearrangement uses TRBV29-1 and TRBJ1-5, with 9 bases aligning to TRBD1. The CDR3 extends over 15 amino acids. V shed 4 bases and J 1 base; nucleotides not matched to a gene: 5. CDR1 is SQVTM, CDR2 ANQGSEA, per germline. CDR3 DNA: TGCAGCGTTGCCCCGACAGGGGGGAGCAATCAGCCCCAGCATTTT. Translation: CSVAPTGGSNQPQHF.

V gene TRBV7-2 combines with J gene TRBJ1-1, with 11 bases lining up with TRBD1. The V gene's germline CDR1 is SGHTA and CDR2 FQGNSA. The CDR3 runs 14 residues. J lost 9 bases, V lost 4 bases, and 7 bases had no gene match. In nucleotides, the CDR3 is TGTGCCAGCAGCTCCACGGACAGGGGGCTTAAAGCTTTCTTT. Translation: CASSSTDRGLKAFF.

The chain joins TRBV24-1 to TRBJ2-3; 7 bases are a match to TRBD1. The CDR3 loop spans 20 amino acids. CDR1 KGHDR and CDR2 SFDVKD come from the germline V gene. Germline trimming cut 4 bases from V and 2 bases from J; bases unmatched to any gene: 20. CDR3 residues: CATSDSTGTATNSYTDTQYF. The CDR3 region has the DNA TGTGCCACCAGTGACAGTACCGGGACAGCGACCAATTCTTACACAGATACGCAGTATTTT.

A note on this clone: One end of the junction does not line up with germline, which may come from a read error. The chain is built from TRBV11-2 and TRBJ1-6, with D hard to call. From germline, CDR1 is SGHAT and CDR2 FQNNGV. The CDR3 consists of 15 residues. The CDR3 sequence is CASSPMASNNSPLHF. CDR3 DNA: TGTGCCAGCAGCCCCATGGCCTCCAATAATTCACCCCTCCACTTT.

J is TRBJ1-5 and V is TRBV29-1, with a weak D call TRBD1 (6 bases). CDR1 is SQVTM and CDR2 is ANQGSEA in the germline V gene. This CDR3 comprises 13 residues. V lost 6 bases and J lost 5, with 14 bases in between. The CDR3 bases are TGCAGCGTGCTACAGGGAGACGATCAGCCCCAGCATTTT. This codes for CSVLQGDDQPQHF.

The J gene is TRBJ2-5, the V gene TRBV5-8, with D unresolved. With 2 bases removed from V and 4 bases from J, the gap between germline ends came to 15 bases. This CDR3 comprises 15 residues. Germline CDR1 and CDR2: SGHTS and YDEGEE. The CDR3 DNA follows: TGTGCCAGCAGCTTTGGAACTCGAACATCAGAGACCCAGTACTTC. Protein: CASSFGTRTSETQYF.

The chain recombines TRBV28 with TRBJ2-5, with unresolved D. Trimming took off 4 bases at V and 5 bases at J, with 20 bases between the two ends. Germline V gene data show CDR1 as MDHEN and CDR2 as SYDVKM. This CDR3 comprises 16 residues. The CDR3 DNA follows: TGTGCCAGCAGTTCTCTTTCAGCAACCATTGAGGAGACCCAGTACTTC. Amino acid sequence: CASSSLSATIEETQYF. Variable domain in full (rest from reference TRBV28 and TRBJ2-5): DVKVTQSSRYLVKRTGEKVFLECVQDMDHENMFWYRQDPGLGLRLIYFSYDVKMKEKGDIPEGYSVSREKKERFSLILESASTNQTSMYLCASSSLSATIEETQYFGPGTRLLVL.

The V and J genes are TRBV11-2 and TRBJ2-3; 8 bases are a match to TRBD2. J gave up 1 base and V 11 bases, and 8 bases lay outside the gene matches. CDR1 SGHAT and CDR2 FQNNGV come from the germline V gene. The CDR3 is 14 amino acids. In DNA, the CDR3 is TGTGCCGGAGAGCGGGGGTTTGGCACAGATACGCAGTATTTT. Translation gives CAGERGFGTDTQYF. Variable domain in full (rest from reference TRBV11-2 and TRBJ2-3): EAGVAQSPRYKIIEKRQSVAFWCNPISGHATLYWYQQILGQGPKLLIQFQNNGVVDDSQLPKDRFSAERLKGVDSTLKIQPAKLEDSAVYLCAGERGFGTDTQYFGPGTRLTVL.

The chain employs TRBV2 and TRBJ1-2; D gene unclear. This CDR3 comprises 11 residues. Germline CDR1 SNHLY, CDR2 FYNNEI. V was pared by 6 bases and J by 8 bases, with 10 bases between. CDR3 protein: CASRGPSGYTF. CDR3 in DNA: TGTGCCAGCAGAGGGCCGAGCGGCTACACCTTC.

The CDR3 nucleotides are TGTGCCAGCAGCCCCTCCAACGAATTAAAAGAGACCCAGTACTTC. This codes for CASSPSNELKETQYF. J is TRBJ2-5 and V is TRBV3-1 (or the pseudogene TRBV3-2); D remains unclear. From germline, CDR1 is LGHDT and CDR2 YNNKEL (reference sequence). The CDR3 covers 15 residues. V was pared by 4 bases and J by 3 bases, with 15 bases between.

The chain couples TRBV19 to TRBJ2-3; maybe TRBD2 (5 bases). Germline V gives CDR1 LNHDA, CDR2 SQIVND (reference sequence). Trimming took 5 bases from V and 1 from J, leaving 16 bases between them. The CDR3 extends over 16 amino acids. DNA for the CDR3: TGTGCCAGTAGTCTCCTGGGGAGCAGTGGCACAGATACGCAGTATTTT. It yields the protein CASSLLGSSGTDTQYF.

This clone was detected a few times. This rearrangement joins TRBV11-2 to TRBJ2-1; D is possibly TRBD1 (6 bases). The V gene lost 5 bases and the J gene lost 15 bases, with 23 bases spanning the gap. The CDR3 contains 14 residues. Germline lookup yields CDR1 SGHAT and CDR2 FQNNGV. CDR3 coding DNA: TGTGCCAGCAGCCTCAGGACAGCCAACATGAAAAGGTTCTTC. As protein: CASSLRTANMKRFF.

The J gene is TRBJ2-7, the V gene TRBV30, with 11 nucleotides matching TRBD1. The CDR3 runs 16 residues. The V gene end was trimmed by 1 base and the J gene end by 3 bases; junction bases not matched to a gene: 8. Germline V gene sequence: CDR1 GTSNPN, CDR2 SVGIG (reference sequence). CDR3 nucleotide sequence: TGTGCCTGGAGTGCACTGTGGGACAGGGGGATCTACGAGCAGTACTTC. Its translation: CAWSALWDRGIYEQYF.

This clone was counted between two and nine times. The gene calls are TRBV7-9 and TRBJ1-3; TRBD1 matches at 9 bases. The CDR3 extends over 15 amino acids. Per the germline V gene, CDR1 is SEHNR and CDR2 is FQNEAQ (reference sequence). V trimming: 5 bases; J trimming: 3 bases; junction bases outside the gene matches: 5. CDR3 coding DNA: TGTGCCAGCAGCCCACAGGGGGCCCATGGAAACACCATATATTTT. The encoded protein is CASSPQGAHGNTIYF.